Shown below are 26 T cell receptor beta chains from a single sample sequenced in a study of blood T cell repertoires in COVID-19 (dated by TCRdb to between 2020 and 2021). Library preparation was by the immunoSEQ multiplex PCR assay. Not all clones reach the TCRdb copy of this immuneACCESS table, which keeps in-frame sequences only. Checked studies attribute under half of the gap to unresolved V genes and leave the rest unexplained. Recorded for this sample are about 350,000 clones; almost 90% of them occurred a single time. 6% to 8% of the sample is held by the ten biggest clonotypes. The material sequenced was peripheral blood. The receptor source for this set is a woman in her seventies with COVID-19, enrolled during active disease.

The rearrangement joins TRBV18 to TRBJ1-1, with TRBD1 as a possible D gene (6 bases). CDR1 and CDR2 from the germline V gene are KGHSH and LQKENI. Trimming stripped 2 bases from V and 0 bases from J, with 10 bases between. CDR3 length: 15 residues. The CDR3 region is CASSPDRLLNTEAFF. The CDR3 nucleotides are TGTGCCAGCTCACCAGACAGGCTATTGAACACTGAAGCTTTCTTT.

The chain combines TRBV13 with TRBJ1-1; 9 positions agree with TRBD1. This CDR3 comprises 17 residues. Losses at the gene ends were 5 bases for V and 0 bases for J; bases not matched to a gene: 10. Germline CDR1 reads PRHDT; CDR2 reads FYEKMQ (reference sequence). Here the CDR3 reads CASSRRTGVYMNTEAFF. CDR3 bases: TGTGCCAGCAGCCGCCGGACAGGGGTGTACATGAACACTGAAGCTTTCTTT.

This chain uses TRBV10-1 with TRBJ1-5; the D gene is possibly TRBD1 (6 bases). The CDR3 is 15 residues long. Trimming cost V 4 bases and J 4 bases, with 14 bases left between them. Germline lookup yields CDR1 WNHNN and CDR2 SYGVQD (reference sequence). The CDR3 sequence: CASSGSGEINQPQHF. As DNA, the CDR3 is TGCGCCAGCAGTGGATCAGGGGAAATTAATCAGCCCCAGCATTTT.

This clone was found once. V usage is TRBV5-8 and J usage is TRBJ1-1, with a weak D call TRBD1 (5 bases). This CDR3 comprises 15 residues. Germline lookup yields CDR1 SGHTS and CDR2 YDEGEE. Trimming removed 2 bases at V and 4 bases at J, with 15 bases between. The CDR3 nucleotides read TGTGCCAGCAGCTTCAGGGCCCAGGGTTTCACTGAAGCTTTCTTT. It codes for CASSFRAQGFTEAFF.

Only a few counts were recorded for this clone. The chain combines TRBV7-8 with TRBJ2-7, with TRBD1 as a possible D gene (6 bases). This CDR3 spans 15 amino acids. Germline CDR1 SGHVS, CDR2 FQNEAQ. Between the trimmed V and J ends, which lost 4 bases and 5 bases, there was a span of 18 bases. CDR3 region: CASSSRRQVPDEQYF. CDR3 nucleotide sequence: TGTGCCAGCAGCTCCCGCCGACAGGTGCCGGACGAGCAGTACTTC.

V gene TRBV30 combines with J gene TRBJ1-3; D ambiguous. The CDR3 is 14 amino acids. V lost 1 base to trimming and J lost 0 bases, with 7 bases between them. Germline V gene data show CDR1 as GTSNPN and CDR2 as SVGIG (reference sequence). CDR3 DNA: TGTGCCTGGAGTGCGCGGATCTCTGGAAACACCATATATTTT. Encoded protein: CAWSARISGNTIYF.

The rearrangement uses TRBV2 and TRBJ1-1, with D uncertain. Trimming took 7 bases from V and 4 from J, leaving 13 bases between them. This CDR3 has 13 amino acids. Looked up from germline, CDR1 is SNHLY and CDR2 is FYNNEI. CDR3 loop: CASIGGPSTEAFF. The DNA of the CDR3 is TGTGCCAGCATAGGCGGGCCGAGCACTGAAGCTTTCTTT.

V and J are TRBV2 and TRBJ1-2; the match to TRBD1 covers 9 bases. V dropped 3 bases and J dropped 1; count of bases not matched to a gene: 3. Germline-derived CDR1 and CDR2 are SNHLY and FYNNEI. This CDR3 comprises 15 residues. CDR3 coding DNA: TGTGCCAGCAGTGATAGACAGGGGGTTAACTATGGCTACACCTTC. Protein product: CASSDRQGVNYGYTF.

This clone showed up just once. CDR3 region: CASRRQGISDGYTF. The CDR3 nucleotides are TGTGCCAGCAGAAGACAGGGTATTTCGGATGGCTACACCTTC. This chain connects TRBV6-5 to TRBJ1-2; 7 nucleotides line up with TRBD1. This CDR3 comprises 14 residues. CDR1 is MNHEY, CDR2 SVGAGI, per germline. The V and J ends lost 6 bases and 6 bases, in that order; junction bases with no gene match: 10.

The chain carries TRBV6-5 and TRBJ1-6; D possibly corresponds to TRBD1 (6 bases). V was cut by 6 bases and J by 7 bases, with 13 bases left in between. Germline CDR1 MNHEY, CDR2 SVGAGI. The CDR3 length is 14 residues. The CDR3 DNA is TGTGCCAGCAGCCGCTATAGGGGGAATTCACCCCTCCACTTT. This translates into CASSRYRGNSPLHF.

The rearrangement links TRBV19 to TRBJ1-3; D may be TRBD1 (6 bases). Trimming took off 3 bases at V and 4 bases at J, with 16 bases between the two ends. The CDR3 spans 16 residues. Germline assignment: CDR1 LNHDA and CDR2 SQIVND (reference sequence). This CDR3 is CASSITVDRRGNTIYF. As DNA, the CDR3 is TGTGCCAGTAGTATTACCGTAGACAGGAGGGGAAACACCATATATTTT.

The chain uses TRBV2 and TRBJ2-1; maybe TRBD2 (6 bases). This CDR3 has 15 residues. Between the trimmed V and J ends, which lost 11 bases and 4 bases, there was a span of 21 bases. Per the germline V gene, CDR1 is SNHLY and CDR2 is FYNNEI. CDR3: CAAAGRQGGYNEQFF. The CDR3 DNA reads TGTGCCGCAGCAGGGAGGCAGGGCGGGTACAATGAGCAGTTCTTC.

The V call is TRBV14, the J call TRBJ1-4; a weak D match, TRBD1 (6 bases). Germline V gives CDR1 SGHDN, CDR2 FVKESK. The length of the CDR3 is 15 residues. V was cut by 4 bases and J by 0 bases, with 9 bases left in between. The chain's CDR3 is CASSRDTSTNEKLFF. For the CDR3, the DNA is TGTGCCAGCAGCCGGGACACCTCAACTAATGAAAAACTGTTTTTT. The variable domain in full, with the rest retrieved from reference TRBV14 and TRBJ1-4, is EAGVTQFPSHSVIEKGQTVTLRCDPISGHDNLYWYRRVMGKEIKFLLHFVKESKQDESGMPNNRFLAERTGGTYSTLKVQPAELEDSGVYFCASSRDTSTNEKLFFGSGTQLSVL.

The V call is TRBV10-2, the J call TRBJ2-7, with 9 bases that match TRBD1. The CDR3 totals 14 residues. Germline loops: CDR1 WSHSY, CDR2 SAAADI. The J segment lost 2 bases and the V segment lost 4 bases, leaving 3 bases of the junction unmatched. The CDR3 nucleotides read TGCGCCAGCAGTGTGGGACAGGGACCCTACGAGCAGTACTTC. Translation gives CASSVGQGPYEQYF.

The chain joins TRBV6-2 or TRBV6-3 to TRBJ2-1; TRBD2 agrees at 11 bases. The CDR3 is 17 residues long. Germline-derived CDR1 and CDR2 are MNHEY and SVGEGT. Germline trimming cut 5 bases from V and 0 bases from J; bases unmatched to any gene: 6. This CDR3 reads CASSHPTSGISYNEQFF. CDR3 bases: TGTGCCAGCAGTCACCCGACTAGCGGGATCTCCTACAATGAGCAGTTCTTC.

The chain links TRBV9 to TRBJ2-1; 10 nucleotides align to TRBD2. This CDR3 has 18 amino acids. The germline V gene encodes CDR1 SGDLS and CDR2 YYNGEE. The J segment lost 1 base and the V segment lost 6 bases, leaving 13 bases of the junction unmatched. In nucleotides, the CDR3 is TGTGCCAGCACCCCTACGTGGAGCGGGGGGGCATCCTACAATGAGCAGTTCTTC. This codes for CASTPTWSGGASYNEQFF.

This chain links TRBV6-5 with TRBJ1-5; D perhaps matches TRBD1 (5 bases). Germline CDR1 is MNHEY and CDR2 is SVGAGI. The V and J ends lost 6 bases and 1 base respectively, with 10 bases between them. CDR3 length: 14 residues. CDR3 in DNA: TGTGCCAGCAGGGGACTCAAGAGCAATCAGCCCCAGCATTTT. Residues: CASRGLKSNQPQHF.

The J gene is TRBJ2-7, the V gene TRBV10-3; the D gene is possibly TRBD2 (6 bases). The CDR3 runs to 15 residues. The ends were cut back, 6 bases at V and 2 bases at J, with 17 bases in the middle. Per the germline V gene, CDR1 is ENHRY and CDR2 is SYGVKD. CDR3 loop: CAIREPGTSTYEQYF. The CDR3 nucleotides are TGTGCCATCAGAGAGCCAGGGACTTCCACCTACGAGCAGTACTTC.

The V call is TRBV5-6, the J call TRBJ1-1, with a tentative D call TRBD1 (5 bases). The CDR3 spans 14 residues. Germline V CDR1 and CDR2: SGHDT, YYEEEE. V lost 6 bases to trimming and J lost 3 bases, with 15 bases between them. CDR3 residues: CASTRGGLYTEAFF. CDR3 DNA sequence: TGTGCCAGCACCCGCGGGGGGTTATACACTGAAGCTTTCTTT.

This chain connects TRBV4-3 to TRBJ2-7; 7 bases align to TRBD1. There are 15 residues in the CDR3. The V segment lost 4 bases and the J segment 3 bases; nucleotides outside the gene matches: 9. Germline CDR1 reads LGHNA; CDR2 reads YSLEER. CDR3 DNA: TGCGCCAGCAGCCCATCCCGAGACAGGGACTACGAGCAGTACTTC. It yields the protein CASSPSRDRDYEQYF.

The chain couples TRBV7-9 to TRBJ2-2; perhaps TRBD2 as D (7 bases). The length of the CDR3 is 17 residues. Per the germline V gene, CDR1 is SEHNR and CDR2 is FQNEAQ (reference sequence). Trimming stripped 2 bases from V and 0 bases from J, with 13 bases between. CDR3 sequence (DNA): TGTGCCAGCAGCTTACGGGGGGCAGGGGCGAACACCGGGGAGCTGTTTTTT. It encodes CASSLRGAGANTGELFF.

V gene TRBV21-1 combines with J gene TRBJ2-1; the DNA was not used to check the table's D call, TRBD1. TRBV21-1 is a listed pseudogene. This CDR3 is 17 amino acids long. In nucleotides, the CDR3 is TGTGCCAGCAGCAAAGTTTTAAGGGGGCAGTCCTACAATGAGCAGTTCTTC. Encoded protein: CASSKVLRGQSYNEQFF.

The chain joins TRBV5-6 to TRBJ1-5; D remains ambiguous. The CDR3 has 14 amino acids. Germline lookup yields CDR1 SGHDT and CDR2 YYEEEE. V was trimmed by 1 base and J by 6 bases, leaving 11 bases between them. CDR3 loop: CASSLSQSGQPQHF. The CDR3 DNA is TGTGCCAGCAGCTTGTCCCAGTCGGGTCAGCCCCAGCATTTT.

This clone was seen a few times. Distinct nucleotide sequences in the sample also encode this CDR3. The chain links TRBV4-3 to TRBJ1-5; D perhaps matches TRBD1 (5 bases). The CDR3 covers 15 residues. Germline CDR1 is LGHNA and CDR2 is YSLEER. V lost 0 bases and J 0 bases, leaving 6 bases between the germline ends. CDR3 sequence reads: CASSQDQGSNQPQHF. In nucleotides, the CDR3 is TGCGCCAGCAGCCAAGATCAGGGTAGCAATCAGCCCCAGCATTTT.

The CDR3 loop reads CASSASGGETQYF. As DNA, the CDR3 is TGTGCCAGCAGTGCTAGCGGGGGGGAGACCCAGTACTTC. V gene TRBV27 combines with J gene TRBJ2-5; 11 bases are a match to TRBD2. Trimming at V came to 5 bases and at J to 5 bases, leaving 1 base not matched to a gene. Germline CDR1 and CDR2: MNHEY and SMNVEV (reference sequence). The CDR3 covers 13 residues.

The chain joins TRBV7-9 to TRBJ1-2; TRBD1 might be the D (6 bases). V was shortened by 3 bases and J by 7 bases, with 9 bases between the two germline ends. This CDR3 spans 12 amino acids. Germline loops: CDR1 SEHNR, CDR2 FQNEAQ (reference sequence). In DNA, the CDR3 is TGTGCCAGCAGCTTGGACAGTTTTGGCTACACCTTC. Translation gives CASSLDSFGYTF. The whole variable domain, remainder taken from reference TRBV7-9 and TRBJ1-2, is DTGVSQNPRHKITKRGQNVTFRCDPISEHNRLYWYRQTLGQGPEFLTYFQNEAQLEKSRLLSDRFSAERPKGSFSTLEIQRTEQGDSAMYLCASSLDSFGYTFGSGTRLTVV.